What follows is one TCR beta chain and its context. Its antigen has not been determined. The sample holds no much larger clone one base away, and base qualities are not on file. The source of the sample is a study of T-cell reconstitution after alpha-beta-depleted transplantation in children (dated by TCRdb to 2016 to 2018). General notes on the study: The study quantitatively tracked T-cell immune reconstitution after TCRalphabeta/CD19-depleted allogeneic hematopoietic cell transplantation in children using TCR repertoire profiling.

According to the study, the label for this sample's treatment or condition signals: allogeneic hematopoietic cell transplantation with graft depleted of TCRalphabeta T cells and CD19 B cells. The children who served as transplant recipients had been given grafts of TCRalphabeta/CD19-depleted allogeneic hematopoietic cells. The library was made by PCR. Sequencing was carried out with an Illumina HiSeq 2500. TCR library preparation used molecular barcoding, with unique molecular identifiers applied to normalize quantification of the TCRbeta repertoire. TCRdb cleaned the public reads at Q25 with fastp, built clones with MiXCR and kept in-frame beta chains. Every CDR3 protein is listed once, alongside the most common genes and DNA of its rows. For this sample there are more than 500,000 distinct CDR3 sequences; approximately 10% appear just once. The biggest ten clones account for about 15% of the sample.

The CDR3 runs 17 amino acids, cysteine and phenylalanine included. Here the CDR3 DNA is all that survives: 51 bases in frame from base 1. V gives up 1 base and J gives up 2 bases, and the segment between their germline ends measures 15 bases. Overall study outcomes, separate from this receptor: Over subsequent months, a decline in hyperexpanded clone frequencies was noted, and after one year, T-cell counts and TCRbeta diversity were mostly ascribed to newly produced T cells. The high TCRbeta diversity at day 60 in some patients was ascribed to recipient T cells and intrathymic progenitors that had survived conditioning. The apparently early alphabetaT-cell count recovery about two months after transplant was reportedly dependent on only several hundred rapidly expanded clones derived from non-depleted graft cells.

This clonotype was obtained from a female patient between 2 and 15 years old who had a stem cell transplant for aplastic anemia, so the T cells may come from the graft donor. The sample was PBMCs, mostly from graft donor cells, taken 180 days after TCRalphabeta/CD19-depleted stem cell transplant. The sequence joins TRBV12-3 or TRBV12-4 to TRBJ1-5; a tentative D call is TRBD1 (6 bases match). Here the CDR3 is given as CASSLGAGGRGNQPQHF. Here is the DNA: TGTGCCAGCAGTTTAGGGGCCGGGGGCAGGGGCAATCAGCCCCAGCATTTT.